This TCR delta chain was documented in a study of γδ T cells in repeated Plasmodium falciparum infection. Turning to the study itself: Donors were malaria-exposed Malian children or age- and gender-matched Australian children. Malian gammadelta TCRs were studied during no-transmission periods and across acute malaria episodes. Points from the study as a whole: In Vdelta2-negative, largely Vdelta1+, gammadelta repertoires, repeated controlled infections appeared to drive clonal selection waves.

This clone was detected many times. Its antigen remains unknown. The translation of this DNA and the TCRdb protein of a much larger clone differ at residue 14, probably owing to a read error; the protein shown here is translated from the DNA. TCRdb re-processed the multiplex PCR reads using CATT. Among 85,000 to 100,000 delta-chain clones listed, 0.85% to 1% were seen once. Vgamma9/Vdelta2+ and Vdelta2-negative gammadelta T cells were flow-sorted from PBMC for bulk sequencing. The CDR3 loop spans 16 amino acids. Germline V gene sequence: CDR1 TVYSNPD, CDR2 GDNSRS (reference sequence). The clonotype was recovered from a pool of human donors (malaria-infected and uninfected, not separated). What was sequenced was gamma-delta T cells from blood. This chain links TRDV3 with TRDJ1, with 12 bases fitting TRDD3. The DNA of the CDR3 is TGTGCCTCGGGGCCATACTGGGGGATACAACCCGATAAACCCATCTTT. The encoded protein is CASGPYWGIQPDKPIF.